Listed below are T cell receptor beta chains from one sample, sequenced in a study of cytomegalovirus exposure and HLA in healthy donors. The data were produced by immunoSEQ multiplex PCR, yet TCRdb's version contains in-frame clones alone and is incomplete. The sample holds some 150,000 clones, over 60% seen once. The specimen was PBMCs. The receptors here all came from a woman aged 25-40 years in good health and CMV-seropositive. Both conserved end residues are part of each CDR3. Fields, in order: V gene, clone size, J gene, CDR3 protein. Clone size appears in some rows only: once, few, many, or a class for an expanded clone.

TRBV7-2	-	TRBJ1-2	CASSLGTSGLNYGYTF
TRBV5-1	once	TRBJ2-3	CASSFFSGNDGTQYF
TRBV5-4	-	TRBJ2-2	CASSSYSGTGELFF
TRBV6-1	once	TRBJ2-3	CASSGLIPTDTQYF
TRBV19	-	TRBJ2-3	CASSITGGSTDTQYF
TRBV5-1	-	TRBJ1-2	CASSSNPGTSYGYTF
TRBV7-2	-	TRBJ2-7	CASSSTSGSYEQYF
TRBV2	-	TRBJ2-5	CASSSHTGSLQETQYF
TRBV19	-	TRBJ2-7	CASSMGLYEQYF
TRBV11-2	-	TRBJ2-2	CASSLFSVGTDYTGELFF
TRBV19	-	TRBJ1-3	CASTTTWEGFSGNTIYF
TRBV5-4	-	TRBJ2-7	CASSLPQGPSYEQYF
TRBV4-2	few	TRBJ2-3	CASSQEERVSTDTQYF
TRBV11-2	-	TRBJ1-5	CASSLVGRGPHQPQHF
TRBV13	-	TRBJ1-3	CASWRKSLSGNTIYF